This entry lists 25 T cell receptor beta chains sequenced from one sample in a study of OX40 agonist ivuxolimab in advanced cancers. The table came from immunoSEQ multiplex PCR; TCRdb's copy has only in-frame clones and leaves some out. The top ten clones hold around 0.7% of a sample with about 77,000 clones, over 75% of them seen once. The sample in question was CD4+ or CD8+ T cells sorted from blood, obtained in a trial of the OX40 agonist ivuxolimab. These receptor sequences come from an adult with an advanced solid tumor such as melanoma, head and neck, liver or kidney cancer.

The V and J genes are TRBV11-2 and TRBJ2-3, with TRBD2 matching over 12 bases. This CDR3 is 16 amino acids long. J was trimmed by 4 bases and V by 5 bases; bases with no gene match: 7. Germline V gene sequence: CDR1 SGHAT, CDR2 FQNNGV. The CDR3 here is CASSRGLAGFADTQYF. CDR3 sequence (DNA): TGTGCCAGCAGCAGGGGACTAGCGGGTTTCGCAGATACGCAGTATTTT. The variable domain in full, with the rest retrieved from reference TRBV11-2 and TRBJ2-3, is EAGVAQSPRYKIIEKRQSVAFWCNPISGHATLYWYQQILGQGPKLLIQFQNNGVVDDSQLPKDRFSAERLKGVDSTLKIQPAKLEDSAVYLCASSRGLAGFADTQYFGPGTRLTVL.

The chain recombines TRBV7-9 with TRBJ1-2; D unclear. The CDR3 spans 13 residues. CDR1 SEHNR and CDR2 FQNEAQ come from the germline V gene (reference sequence). Trimming cost V 2 bases and J 8 bases, with 12 bases left between them. This CDR3 is CASSLSNIQGYTF. In DNA, the CDR3 is TGTGCCAGCAGCTTAAGTAACATACAGGGCTACACCTTC.

The rearrangement uses TRBV27 and TRBJ2-7; unclear D gene. The CDR3 is 13 residues long. Per the germline V gene, CDR1 is MNHEY and CDR2 is SMNVEV (reference sequence). The V end lost 2 bases, the J end lost 5 bases, and 10 bases lay between the germline ends. CDR3 sequence: CASSLEGIHEQYF. The CDR3 DNA sequence: TGTGCCAGCAGTTTAGAAGGGATCCACGAGCAGTACTTC.

The CDR3 DNA sequence: TGCGCCAGCAGCCAAGAAGTCTCTGGAAACACCATATATTTT. It encodes CASSQEVSGNTIYF. V usage is TRBV4-3 and J usage is TRBJ1-3; D gene unclear. Germline values: CDR1 LGHNA, CDR2 YSLEER. This CDR3 comprises 14 residues. V was cut by 0 bases and J by 0 bases, with 3 bases left in between.

This rearrangement joins TRBV5-8 to TRBJ2-7; D may be TRBD1 or TRBD2 (5 bases each). V gave up 0 bases and J gave up 2 bases, with 12 bases separating them. This CDR3 has 15 amino acids. From germline, CDR1 is SGHTS and CDR2 YDEGEE. CDR3: CASSLAPQGPYEQYF. In DNA form, the CDR3 reads TGTGCCAGCAGCTTGGCCCCTCAGGGACCCTACGAGCAGTACTTC.

The V call is TRBV29-1, the J call TRBJ1-1; TRBD1 is a possible D gene (6 bases). Germline V lookup: CDR1 SQVTM, CDR2 ANQGSEA. V lost 4 bases, J lost 3 bases, and 18 bases lay in between. The CDR3 is 15 residues long. The CDR3 here is CSVGTGGSTYTEAFF. As DNA, the CDR3 is TGCAGCGTTGGAACCGGGGGCTCAACGTACACTGAAGCTTTCTTT.

CDR3 loop: CASRSDRGWSYEQYF. The CDR3 coding sequence is TGTGCCAGCAGATCTGACAGGGGATGGTCCTACGAGCAGTACTTC. The V call is TRBV6-6, the J call TRBJ2-7, with 8 positions matching TRBD1. With V trimmed by 6 bases and J by 1 base, 8 bases remained unmatched. The length of the CDR3 is 15 residues. CDR1 and CDR2 from the germline V gene are MNHNY and SVGAGI (reference sequence).

The gene calls are TRBV9 and TRBJ1-1; D is unclear. The V end was cut by 3 bases, the J end by 7 bases, with 10 bases between. This CDR3 has 12 residues. Germline values: CDR1 SGDLS, CDR2 YYNGEE. The CDR3 sequence is CASSGSGLEAFF. Written as DNA, the CDR3 is TGTGCCAGCAGCGGATCGGGCCTTGAAGCTTTCTTT. Full variable domain (rest looked up from reference TRBV9 and TRBJ1-1): DSGVTQTPKHLITATGQRVTLRCSPRSGDLSVYWYQQSLDQGLQFLIQYYNGEERAKGNILERFSAQQFPDLHSELNLSSLELGDSALYFCASSGSGLEAFFGQGTRLTVV.

This chain joins TRBV7-9 and TRBJ2-5; D gene uncertain. Trimming took 2 bases from V and 1 from J, leaving 8 bases between them. CDR1 is SEHNR and CDR2 is FQNEAQ in the germline V gene (reference sequence). The CDR3 consists of 14 residues. In DNA form, the CDR3 reads TGTGCCAGCAGCTTACCGGCACGCCAAGAGACCCAGTACTTC. Protein sequence: CASSLPARQETQYF.

The chain combines TRBV6-1 with TRBJ2-5; a possible D gene is TRBD2 (5 bases). The CDR3 has 15 amino acids. Germline assignment: CDR1 MNHNS and CDR2 SASEGT. Trimming stripped 6 bases from V and 2 bases from J, with 16 bases between. The CDR3 sequence is CASRRVVTDQETQYF. CDR3 in DNA: TGTGCCAGCAGGAGGGTCGTTACCGATCAAGAGACCCAGTACTTC.

Here the CDR3 DNA reads TGTGCCAGCAGCTTACATCTCGACAGGGGCTCTGGAAACACCATATATTTT. It yields the protein CASSLHLDRGSGNTIYF. V is TRBV7-2 and J is TRBJ1-3, with 8 bases matching TRBD1. Germline V CDR1 and CDR2: SGHTA, FQGNSA. The CDR3 is made up of 17 amino acids. V trimming: 2 bases; J trimming: 0 bases; junction bases outside the gene matches: 6. Using reference TRBV7-2 and TRBJ1-3 for the parts outside the CDR3, the full variable domain is GAGVSQSPSNKVTEKGKDVELRCDPISGHTALYWYRQSLGQGLEFLIYFQGNSAPDKSGLPSDRFSAERTGGSVSTLTIQRTQQEDSAVYLCASSLHLDRGSGNTIYFGEGSWLTVV.

The rearrangement joins TRBV19 to TRBJ2-5; the D gene is possibly TRBD2 (6 bases). This CDR3 has 13 residues. Per the germline V gene, CDR1 is LNHDA and CDR2 is SQIVND (reference sequence). V was trimmed by 8 bases and J by 2 bases, leaving 12 bases between them. Written as DNA, the CDR3 is TGTGCCAGTGGTGGCGGGGTACAAGAGACCCAGTACTTC. Protein sequence: CASGGGVQETQYF.

The chain employs TRBV7-2 and TRBJ2-7, with 9 bases identical to TRBD1. From germline, CDR1 is SGHTA and CDR2 FQGNSA. With 0 bases clipped from V and 2 bases from J, the junction kept 2 bases outside the gene matches. This CDR3 spans 15 amino acids. CDR3 in DNA: TGTGCCAGCAGCTTAGCCGGGACAGGGACCTACGAGCAGTACTTC. This gives the protein CASSLAGTGTYEQYF.

The rearrangement uses TRBV2 and TRBJ1-6, with D perhaps TRBD1 (6 bases). CDR3 length: 14 residues. CDR1 and CDR2 from the germline V gene are SNHLY and FYNNEI. V lost 6 bases and J 13 bases, leaving 19 bases between the germline ends. CDR3 in amino acids: CASRGGLIVLPLHF. The CDR3 coding sequence is TGTGCCAGCAGGGGGGGCCTGATCGTTCTTCCCCTCCACTTT.

V and J are TRBV6-5 and TRBJ1-6; D is perhaps TRBD1 (6 bases). CDR3 length: 13 amino acids. Trimming cost V 5 bases and J 4 bases, with 6 bases left between them. Germline CDR1 reads MNHEY; CDR2 reads SVGAGI. CDR3 in amino acids: CASSTGYNSPLHF. The CDR3 DNA sequence: TGTGCCAGCAGTACAGGGTATAATTCACCCCTCCACTTT.

The chain recombines TRBV2 with TRBJ1-4; tentatively, D is TRBD1 (6 bases). Germline lookup yields CDR1 SNHLY and CDR2 FYNNEI. CDR3 size: 14 residues. The germline V and J ends were trimmed by 6 bases and 4 bases, with 12 bases remaining between them. CDR3 protein: CASRIQGGNEKLFF. As DNA, the CDR3 is TGTGCCAGCAGGATACAGGGAGGTAATGAAAAACTGTTTTTT.

The V call is TRBV11-2, the J call TRBJ2-7, with 12 nucleotides matching TRBD2. This CDR3 is 16 amino acids long. V shed 7 bases, J shed 2 bases, and the junction held 9 bases outside the gene matches. CDR1 and CDR2 (germline): SGHAT, FQNNGV. The CDR3 region has the DNA TGTGCCAGCACCCAGAGGACTAGCGGGGAGACCTACGAGCAGTACTTC. This gives the protein CASTQRTSGETYEQYF.

In nucleotides, the CDR3 is TGCGCCAGCAGCTTACCGACGCAGCAAGATACGCAGTATTTT. This codes for CASSLPTQQDTQYF. The chain links TRBV5-1 to TRBJ2-3; D gene uncertain. There are 14 residues in the CDR3. Trimming pared 2 bases from V and 5 bases from J, leaving 12 bases between. CDR1 is SGHRS, CDR2 YFSETQ, per germline.

The chain combines TRBV27 with TRBJ1-6; 10 bases align to TRBD1. Germline V gene lookup returns CDR1 MNHEY and CDR2 SMNVEV (reference sequence). CDR3 length: 17 residues. V was clipped by 0 bases and J by 10 bases; unmatched bases: 9. CDR3 protein: CASSLSPLTGGGSPLHF. Written as DNA, the CDR3 is TGTGCCAGCAGTTTATCCCCCCTGACAGGGGGCGGGTCACCCCTCCACTTT.

There are a few counts of this clone. DNA for the CDR3: TGTGCCATCAGTGAGTCGACAGTCGCCCAGTACTTC. Its protein is CAISESTVAQYF. The V call is TRBV10-3, the J call TRBJ2-5, with D tentatively TRBD1 (5 bases). The length of the CDR3 is 12 residues. V lost 0 bases and J 9 bases, leaving 8 bases between the germline ends. In germline, CDR1 is ENHRY, CDR2 SYGVKD.

Of note for this clone: An end of the junction differs from the germline gene, which may be a read error. This sample includes further DNA sequences coding for the same CDR3. V gene TRBV4-2 combines with J gene TRBJ2-1; 11 bases map to TRBD2. Looked up from germline, CDR1 is LGHNA and CDR2 is YNFKEQ. This CDR3 comprises 15 residues. DNA of the CDR3: TGTGCCAGCAGTCAAGTTAGCGGGGGGGCTCGGGAGCAGTTCTTC. Translating gives CASSQVSGGAREQFF.

J is TRBJ1-2 and V is TRBV5-5, with D uncertain. Germline V gene sequence: CDR1 SGHKS, CDR2 YYEKEE (reference sequence). The CDR3 length is 14 residues. Deletions cut 0 bases from V and 0 bases from J, with 6 bases between. CDR3 nucleotide sequence: TGTGCCAGCAGCTTGGACGCGACTAACTATGGCTACACCTTC. Translating gives CASSLDATNYGYTF.

The chain joins TRBV10-3 to TRBJ2-1; 13 bases are shared with TRBD2. Trimming at V came to 10 bases and at J to 7 bases, leaving 4 bases not matched to a gene. Germline lookup yields CDR1 ENHRY and CDR2 SYGVKD. The CDR3 is 13 amino acids. The CDR3 sequence: CATGLAGANEQFF. CDR3 DNA sequence: TGTGCCACCGGACTAGCGGGGGCGAATGAGCAGTTCTTC.

The chain couples TRBV7-2 to TRBJ2-7; 10 nucleotides line up with TRBD1. Germline V gene data show CDR1 as SGHTA and CDR2 as FQGNSA. The CDR3 consists of 14 residues. V was clipped by 5 bases and J by 4 bases; unmatched bases: 5. In DNA, the CDR3 is TGTGCCAGCAGCCCGGACAGGGGGAGGTACGAGCAGTACTTC. Protein sequence: CASSPDRGRYEQYF.

This chain joins TRBV7-2 and TRBJ2-2; either TRBD1 or TRBD2 may fit D (5 bases each). Per the germline V gene, CDR1 is SGHTA and CDR2 is FQGNSA. The ends were cut back, 3 bases at V and 4 bases at J, with 9 bases in the middle. This CDR3 is built from 14 residues. Here the CDR3 reads CASSFGTLTGELFF. For the CDR3, the DNA is TGTGCCAGCAGCTTTGGGACCCTCACCGGGGAGCTGTTTTTT.